A single sample is the source of the 22 T cell receptor beta chains below, sequenced in a study of T-cell memory formation after mild COVID-19. Via MiXCR, TCRdb re-called the 5' RACE reads, giving one row per CDR3 protein. The table records about 350,000 distinct CDR3 sequences, roughly 15% of them present only once. The sample taken for sequencing was PBMCs or a T cell subset sorted from them (not recorded which). These receptors were collected from a man aged 18 to 30 who had mild COVID-19 (a few samples of this study predate the infection). Cell type and time point are not known.

This clonotype was observed a few times. The V gene is TRBV7-2, the J gene TRBJ2-1; weak D call: TRBD2 (7 bases). CDR3 length: 17 amino acids. Trimming took 1 base from V and 8 from J, leaving 21 bases between them. Germline CDR1 is SGHTA and CDR2 is FQGNSA. CDR3 protein: CASSLEGRGPYLDEQFF. CDR3 nucleotide sequence: TGTGCCAGCAGCTTAGAAGGGCGGGGGCCGTATCTCGATGAGCAGTTCTTC.

Only a few counts were recorded for this clonotype. V is TRBV7-2 and J is TRBJ2-7, with D hard to call. Germline assignment: CDR1 SGHTA and CDR2 FQGNSA. The CDR3 extends over 13 amino acids. The ends were cut back, 5 bases at V and 2 bases at J, with 10 bases in the middle. Here the CDR3 DNA reads TGTGCCAGCAGCCCTATTATACCCTACGAGCAGTACTTC. This translates into CASSPIIPYEQYF.

The sample holds a few counts of this clonotype. The chain combines TRBV12-3 or TRBV12-4 with TRBJ1-1, with D maybe TRBD1 (5 bases). The CDR3 is made up of 14 amino acids. The germline V and J ends were trimmed by 3 bases and 2 bases, with 10 bases remaining between them. CDR3 in amino acids: CASSFYRGNTEAFF. CDR3 DNA: TGTGCCAGCAGTTTCTATAGGGGTAACACTGAAGCTTTCTTT.

This rearrangement joins TRBV20-1 to TRBJ2-7, with a weak D call TRBD2 (7 bases). Per the germline V gene, CDR1 is DFQATT and CDR2 is SNEGSKA (reference sequence). V shed 5 bases and J shed 3 bases, with 17 bases lying between them. The CDR3 loop spans 14 amino acids. The CDR3 bases are TGCAGTGCTCTGAGGGGGGGGTCCAGCTACGAGCAGTACTTC. Encoded protein: CSALRGGSSYEQYF.

This clonotype was seen a handful of times. In DNA form, the CDR3 reads TGTGCCGGGAAAAAAGGCGATAGGGGAGCGGGGGCGACAACTAGCACAGATACGCAGTATTTT. It encodes CAGKKGDRGAGATTSTDTQYF. The J gene is TRBJ2-3, the V gene TRBV19, with 8 bases lining up with TRBD2. Germline V gives CDR1 LNHDA, CDR2 SQIVND (reference sequence). The CDR3 length is 21 residues. Losses at the gene ends were 11 bases for V and 0 bases for J; bases not matched to a gene: 28.

A few counts support this clonotype. The chain is built from TRBV12-3 or TRBV12-4 and TRBJ1-2, with D tentatively TRBD1 (5 bases). The CDR3 sequence is 13 residues long. V was trimmed by 6 bases and J by 12 bases, leaving 20 bases between them. CDR3 nucleotides: TGTGCCAGCAGCCTAGACAGTTCTCTATGGCACACCTTC. Its protein product is CASSLDSSLWHTF.

This clonotype was detected once. The gene calls are TRBV5-5 and TRBJ2-3, with 11 bases that match TRBD2. Losses at the gene ends were 4 bases for V and 1 base for J; bases not matched to a gene: 5. This CDR3 is 16 amino acids long. Germline lookup yields CDR1 SGHKS and CDR2 YYEKEE (reference sequence). CDR3 in amino acids: CASSVLAGGRTDTQYF. CDR3 DNA sequence: TGTGCCAGCAGCGTCCTAGCGGGGGGCCGCACAGATACGCAGTATTTT.

The V and J genes are TRBV5-5 and TRBJ1-1; D remains ambiguous. Trimming stripped 0 bases from V and 3 bases from J, with 12 bases between. The CDR3 runs 15 residues. CDR1 and CDR2 from the germline V gene are SGHKS and YYEKEE (reference sequence). The CDR3 DNA sequence: TGTGCCAGCAGCTTGGCCCACAGCTCTTACACTGAAGCTTTCTTT. Amino acid sequence: CASSLAHSSYTEAFF.

The V call is TRBV20-1, the J call TRBJ2-5; no reliable D call. This CDR3 region has 14 residues. Germline values: CDR1 DFQATT, CDR2 SNEGSKA (reference sequence). The germline V and J ends were trimmed by 5 bases and 4 bases, with 17 bases remaining between them. In nucleotides, the CDR3 is TGCAGTGCTCCGTACACCGGGTTAGGAGAGACCCAGTACTTC. It specifies CSAPYTGLGETQYF.

The rearrangement links TRBV6-5 to TRBJ1-1, with TRBD1 matching 8 bases. CDR1 is MNHEY, CDR2 SVGAGI, per germline. The ends lost 5 bases at V and 2 bases at J; junction bases unmatched: 10. This CDR3 is 16 amino acids long. DNA of the CDR3: TGTGCCAGCAGTGCCATCAGGGGGCCCTCCAACACTGAAGCTTTCTTT. Its translation: CASSAIRGPSNTEAFF.

In this sample, this clonotype turned up many times. The chain uses TRBV3-1 and TRBJ2-2, with a tentative D call TRBD2 (6 bases). The CDR3 is 16 residues long. V gave up 4 bases and J gave up 5 bases, with 17 bases separating them. The V gene's germline CDR1 is LGHDT and CDR2 YNNKEL (reference sequence). The CDR3 reads CASSPPGEPGTGELFF. The CDR3 nucleotides are TGTGCCAGCAGCCCCCCGGGGGAGCCCGGGACCGGGGAGCTGTTTTTT.

In this sample, this clonotype turned up a few times. This sequence joins TRBV6-5 and TRBJ1-2; possibly TRBD1 for D (5 bases). Germline V gives CDR1 MNHEY, CDR2 SVGAGI. The CDR3 is made up of 16 amino acids. V was trimmed by 0 bases and J by 3 bases, leaving 14 bases between them. The CDR3 loop reads CASSYSETGTDYGYTF. The CDR3 nucleotides read TGTGCCAGCAGTTACTCGGAGACGGGGACTGACTATGGCTACACCTTC.

This clonotype has just a few counts. The genes are TRBV5-1 and TRBJ2-5; the D gene is possibly TRBD2 (5 bases). V dropped 5 bases and J dropped 3 bases, with 11 bases sitting between them. This CDR3 contains 13 residues. Germline V lookup: CDR1 SGHRS, CDR2 YFSETQ. The CDR3 loop reads CASRREGKETQYF. The CDR3 nucleotides read TGCGCCAGCAGACGGGAAGGAAAAGAGACCCAGTACTTC.

The V call is TRBV20-1, the J call TRBJ1-2; D ambiguous. CDR1 is DFQATT and CDR2 is SNEGSKA in the germline V gene (reference sequence). CDR3 size: 11 residues. V shed 3 bases and J shed 8 bases, with 10 bases lying between them. The CDR3 DNA follows: TGCAGTGCTAGTTCGGGATCCGGCTACACCTTC. It translates to CSASSGSGYTF.

This clonotype was counted between two and nine times. The chain combines TRBV20-1 with TRBJ1-5; 9 nucleotides align to TRBD1. There are 13 residues in the CDR3. Germline loops: CDR1 DFQATT, CDR2 SNEGSKA (reference sequence). V shed 6 bases, J shed 7 bases, and the junction held 7 bases outside the gene matches. In DNA, the CDR3 is TGCAGTGCGAATGACAGGGGGAAGCAGCCCCAGCATTTT. This codes for CSANDRGKQPQHF.

This clonotype has only a few counts. The chain carries TRBV4-2 and TRBJ2-2, with 8 bases identical to TRBD2. The V gene's germline CDR1 is LGHNA and CDR2 YNFKEQ. The CDR3 sequence is 16 residues long. The ends lost 0 bases at V and 5 bases at J; junction bases unmatched: 5. The CDR3 sequence: CASSQDVASGTGELFF. In DNA form, the CDR3 reads TGTGCCAGCAGCCAAGATGTGGCTAGCGGGACCGGGGAGCTGTTTTTT.

The gene calls are TRBV28 and TRBJ1-1; 8 bases match TRBD1. CDR1 is MDHEN and CDR2 is SYDVKM in the germline V gene. CDR3 length: 19 amino acids. Trimming cost V 3 bases and J 2 bases; bases outside gene matches: 17. Here the CDR3 reads CASSFKDYRGTAGNTEAFF. CDR3 DNA: TGTGCCAGCAGTTTTAAGGACTACAGGGGGACCGCGGGAAACACTGAAGCTTTCTTT.

This clonotype was found a few times. The chain combines TRBV11-1 with TRBJ2-7, with D possibly being TRBD1 (6 bases). Trimming removed 5 bases from V and 1 base from J, with 12 bases in between. Per germline, CDR1 SGHAT and CDR2 FQDESV (reference sequence). This CDR3 comprises 14 residues. The CDR3 sequence is CASSPNRESYEQYV. CDR3 in DNA: TGTGCCAGCAGCCCAAACAGGGAGTCCTACGAGCAGTACGTC.

The rearrangement joins TRBV18 to TRBJ1-6, with 8 positions matching TRBD1. Germline V gene data show CDR1 as KGHSH and CDR2 as LQKENI. CDR3 length: 14 residues. V was clipped by 6 bases and J by 8 bases; unmatched bases: 6. For the CDR3, the DNA is TGTGCCAGCTCCTCGACAGGGGAAGATTCACCCCTCCACTTT. Its protein is CASSSTGEDSPLHF.

This clonotype was seen only a few times. This chain joins TRBV29-1 and TRBJ1-2; D may be TRBD1 (5 bases). The CDR3 is 11 residues long. CDR1 SQVTM and CDR2 ANQGSEA come from the germline V gene. Trimming pared 8 bases from V and 4 bases from J, leaving 11 bases between. The CDR3 nucleotides read TGCAGCTCGGACGGGACCTATGGCTACACCTTC. This translates into CSSDGTYGYTF.

V is TRBV3-1 and J is TRBJ2-6; D uncertain. V dropped 4 bases and J dropped 2 bases, with 12 bases sitting between them. This CDR3 spans 16 amino acids. Germline V gene lookup returns CDR1 LGHDT and CDR2 YNNKEL (reference sequence). CDR3 amino acids: CASSLLGQAGANVLTF. CDR3 DNA: TGTGCCAGCAGCCTTCTCGGGCAGGCTGGGGCCAACGTCCTGACTTTC.

This clonotype was detected a few times. The chain joins TRBV18 to TRBJ2-7; D is undetermined. The V end was cut by 3 bases, the J end by 8 bases, with 14 bases between. This CDR3 comprises 13 residues. Per germline, CDR1 KGHSH and CDR2 LQKENI. CDR3 sequence: CASSPDTIVQQYF. CDR3 nucleotides: TGTGCCAGCTCACCCGACACAATTGTTCAGCAGTACTTC.